A single sample is the source of the 8 T cell receptor beta chains below, sequenced in a study of radiotherapy plus CTLA-4 blockade in lung cancer. Only in-frame clones appear in the TCRdb table, and some are missing; sequencing was by immunoSEQ multiplex PCR. The sample includes about 15,000 clones, about 70% seen only once; the top ten take roughly 53%. Sequenced here: peripheral blood, sampled from a patient treated with radiotherapy plus ipilimumab. These receptors came from a human donor with non-small cell lung cancer whose response to radiotherapy plus ipilimumab could not be evaluated.

The rearrangement links TRBV9 to TRBJ2-4; tentative D call: TRBD1 (6 bases). The germline CDR1 and CDR2 sequences are SGDLS and YYNGEE. V lost 4 bases to trimming and J lost 6 bases, with 11 bases between them. The CDR3 is 13 amino acids. The CDR3 sequence: CASSTGTGNIQYF. In DNA, the CDR3 is TGTGCCAGCAGCACAGGGACCGGAAACATTCAGTACTTC. The whole variable domain, filled in from reference TRBV9 and TRBJ2-4, reads DSGVTQTPKHLITATGQRVTLRCSPRSGDLSVYWYQQSLDQGLQFLIQYYNGEERAKGNILERFSAQQFPDLHSELNLSSLELGDSALYFCASSTGTGNIQYFGAGTRLSVL.

This chain uses TRBV30 with TRBJ2-2; maybe TRBD1 (6 bases). The CDR3 sequence is 13 residues long. Looked up from germline, CDR1 is GTSNPN and CDR2 is SVGIG (reference sequence). Trimming took off 2 bases at V and 5 bases at J, with 9 bases between the two ends. CDR3 region: CAWSWQGTGELFF. CDR3 nucleotide sequence: TGTGCCTGGAGTTGGCAGGGGACCGGGGAGCTGTTTTTT.

The chain is built from TRBV5-6 and TRBJ2-3; D is possibly TRBD1 (6 bases). The germline CDR1 and CDR2 sequences are SGHDT and YYEEEE. V lost 4 bases, J lost 1 base, and 13 bases lay in between. CDR3 length: 15 residues. The CDR3 bases are TGTGCCAGCAGCCTGCCAGGACAGCGCACAGATACGCAGTATTTT. Translating gives CASSLPGQRTDTQYF.

This clone was picked up a small number of times. V is TRBV19 and J is TRBJ1-2; D may be TRBD1 (6 bases). The CDR3 runs to 17 residues. Deletions cut 5 bases from V and 2 bases from J, with 21 bases between. Germline CDR1 reads LNHDA; CDR2 reads SQIVND (reference sequence). The CDR3 reads CASSSLRQDPGNYGYTF. CDR3 bases: TGTGCCAGTAGTTCGCTTCGACAGGACCCGGGCAACTATGGCTACACCTTC.

In its sample, this clone is medium-sized. The V and J genes are TRBV5-4 and TRBJ1-3; no firm D call. The germline V gene has CDR1 SGHNT and CDR2 YYREEE (reference sequence). The CDR3 sequence is 17 residues long. Trimming shortened V by 3 bases and J by 4 bases, and 20 bases separated the two germline ends. In DNA, the CDR3 is TGTGCCAGCAGCTCCCCGAGCTCCGGAGTGAGGGGAAACACCATATATTTT. This codes for CASSSPSSGVRGNTIYF.

The V gene is TRBV5-4, the J gene TRBJ1-3; TRBD1 might be the D (6 bases). Trimming shortened V by 5 bases and J by 2 bases, and 14 bases separated the two germline ends. The CDR3 extends over 15 amino acids. The germline CDR1 and CDR2 sequences are SGHNT and YYREEE (reference sequence). The CDR3 protein is CASSSGDLPGNTIYF. The CDR3 coding sequence is TGTGCCAGCAGTTCAGGGGATCTCCCTGGAAACACCATATATTTT. Full variable domain (rest looked up from reference TRBV5-4 and TRBJ1-3): ETGVTQSPTHLIKTRGQQVTLRCSSQSGHNTVSWYQQALGQGPQFIFQYYREEENGRGNFPPRFSGLQFPNYSSELNVNALELDDSALYLCASSSGDLPGNTIYFGEGSWLTVV.

This chain joins TRBV28 and TRBJ2-6; tentative D call: TRBD1 (5 bases). Germline V gene sequence: CDR1 MDHEN, CDR2 SYDVKM. This CDR3 is built from 14 residues. V shed 5 bases and J shed 3 bases, with 8 bases lying between them. CDR3 residues: CASSQGGGANVLTF. CDR3 nucleotides: TGTGCCAGCAGTCAGGGCGGTGGGGCCAACGTCCTGACTTTC.

V and J are TRBV5-1 and TRBJ2-1, with TRBD2 matching over 8 bases. V was clipped by 1 base and J by 4 bases; unmatched bases: 7. The germline CDR1 and CDR2 sequences are SGHRS and YFSETQ. The CDR3 is 16 amino acids. This chain's CDR3 is CASSLFSGGEYNEQFF. The CDR3 DNA reads as TGCGCCAGCAGCTTGTTCTCCGGGGGGGAGTACAATGAGCAGTTCTTC.